The 21 T cell receptor beta chains presented below share a single source sample, sequenced in a study of CD8 T cells in Susac syndrome. The RNA input was roughly 0.5 to 1 ug, and it was reverse transcribed with random hexamers. From the immunoSEQ multiplex PCR reads, TCRdb called clonotypes with MiXCR, one entry per CDR3 protein. This repertoire shows 100,000 to 150,000 distinct CDR3 sequences, roughly 94% found once; its top ten account for approximately 0.12%. Material: CD4+ T cells from PBMCs. These receptors all stem from a human donor with multiple sclerosis.

CDR3 sequence (DNA): TGTGCCAGCAGTTTAACAGGGTCGAACTATGGCTACACCTTC. Protein: CASSLTGSNYGYTF. V gene TRBV12-3 or TRBV12-4 combines with J gene TRBJ1-2, with D possibly matching TRBD1 (6 bases). V lost 2 bases, J lost 2 bases, and 9 bases lay in between. The CDR3 is 14 amino acids.

The chain has TRBV6-2 or TRBV6-3 and TRBJ2-1, with TRBD2 as a possible D gene (5 bases). The V gene lost 0 bases and the J gene lost 8 bases, with 5 bases spanning the gap. The CDR3 contains 12 residues. Germline CDR1 and CDR2: MNHEY and SVGEGT. The CDR3 reads CASSYSRDEQFF. The CDR3 nucleotides read TGTGCCAGCAGTTACTCGAGGGATGAGCAGTTCTTC.

The chain has TRBV5-1 and TRBJ1-1, with 7 positions matching TRBD1. V gave up 7 bases and J gave up 4 bases; unmatched junction bases: 10. This CDR3 contains 14 residues. Germline V lookup: CDR1 SGHRS, CDR2 YFSETQ. CDR3 region: CASYPFTGATEAFF. CDR3 in DNA: TGCGCCAGCTACCCCTTTACAGGGGCCACTGAAGCTTTCTTT.

This chain uses TRBV30 with TRBJ1-4; 9 bases are a match to TRBD1. The germline CDR1 and CDR2 sequences are GTSNPN and SVGIG (reference sequence). The CDR3 length is 14 residues. The junction had 1 base not matched to a gene; V was cut back by 0 bases and J by 5 bases. CDR3 nucleotide sequence: TGTGCCTGGAGTGTGACAGGGGGGAATGAAAAACTGTTTTTT. Encoded protein: CAWSVTGGNEKLFF.

The genes are TRBV2 and TRBJ1-1; maybe TRBD1 (5 bases). CDR1 SNHLY and CDR2 FYNNEI come from the germline V gene. The CDR3 is 15 amino acids. V lost 4 bases and J lost 5, with 17 bases in between. CDR3 sequence reads: CASSARDFWGTEAFF. The CDR3 region has the DNA TGTGCCAGCAGTGCCCGGGACTTCTGGGGGACTGAAGCTTTCTTT.

The chain joins TRBV2 to TRBJ2-7; D is unclear. V gave up 3 bases and J gave up 2 bases, with 8 bases separating them. Germline-derived CDR1 and CDR2 are SNHLY and FYNNEI. The CDR3 spans 13 residues. CDR3 in DNA: TGTGCCAGCAGTGACGCCGACACCTACGAGCAGTACTTC. Protein: CASSDADTYEQYF.

The CDR3 sequence: CASSPRGGPYGYTF. The CDR3, as DNA: TGTGCCAGCAGTCCCAGGGGCGGACCTTATGGCTACACCTTC. The rearrangement links TRBV27 to TRBJ1-2, with D tentatively TRBD1 (6 bases). CDR1 is MNHEY, CDR2 SMNVEV, per germline (reference sequence). The CDR3 totals 14 residues. V lost 5 bases to trimming and J lost 5 bases, with 15 bases between them.

V usage is TRBV12-3 or TRBV12-4 and J usage is TRBJ1-1; D may be TRBD1 (6 bases). This CDR3 region has 14 residues. Trimming stripped 4 bases from V and 1 base from J, with 10 bases between. CDR3 sequence reads: CASSSRQANTEAFF. The CDR3 DNA follows: TGTGCCAGCAGTTCAAGACAGGCGAACACTGAAGCTTTCTTT.

For the CDR3, the DNA is TGTGCCAGCAGCGGACCAGGGGGAGCCTACAATGAGCAGTTCTTC. The encoded protein is CASSGPGGAYNEQFF. The rearrangement links TRBV9 to TRBJ2-1; 7 bases line up with TRBD1. The V gene's germline CDR1 is SGDLS and CDR2 YYNGEE. The CDR3 sequence is 15 residues long. Losses at the gene ends were 3 bases for V and 2 bases for J; bases not matched to a gene: 5.

The chain is built from TRBV14 and TRBJ2-1; 12 bases are a match to TRBD2. CDR1 SGHDN and CDR2 FVKESK come from the germline V gene. V trimming: 5 bases; J trimming: 6 bases; junction bases outside the gene matches: 2. CDR3 length: 14 amino acids. CDR3 DNA sequence: TGTGCCAGCAGCAGACTAGCGGGGGTCAATGAGCAGTTCTTC. This translates into CASSRLAGVNEQFF.

The V and J genes are TRBV27 and TRBJ2-7; D unresolved. Looked up from germline, CDR1 is MNHEY and CDR2 is SMNVEV (reference sequence). CDR3 length: 12 amino acids. V was trimmed by 6 bases and J by 3 bases, leaving 9 bases between them. The chain's CDR3 is CASRRHFYEQYF. The DNA for the CDR3 is TGTGCCAGCAGAAGACACTTCTACGAGCAGTACTTC.

The chain employs TRBV3-1 and TRBJ1-2, with D maybe TRBD1 (6 bases). The CDR3 loop spans 14 amino acids. CDR1 is LGHDT, CDR2 YNNKEL, per germline (reference sequence). Trimming shortened V by 5 bases and J by 7 bases, and 17 bases separated the two germline ends. CDR3 loop: CASSTRGGLLGYTF. The CDR3 coding sequence is TGTGCCAGCAGCACCCGAGGGGGGCTGCTTGGCTACACCTTC.

The chain carries TRBV6-5 and TRBJ2-6; D gene ambiguous. V was cut by 8 bases and J by 0 bases, with 8 bases left in between. Germline V lookup: CDR1 MNHEY, CDR2 SVGAGI. CDR3 length: 14 residues. This CDR3 reads CASRSLSGANVLTF. The CDR3, as DNA: TGTGCCAGCCGATCCCTCTCTGGGGCCAACGTCCTGACTTTC.

The V gene is TRBV7-9, the J gene TRBJ1-3; weak D call: TRBD1 (5 bases). The CDR3 extends over 13 amino acids. Germline loops: CDR1 SEHNR, CDR2 FQNEAQ (reference sequence). V lost 5 bases to trimming and J lost 6 bases, with 11 bases between them. The CDR3 sequence is CASSPTVVNTIYF. In DNA, the CDR3 is TGTGCCAGCAGCCCGACAGTTGTAAACACCATATATTTT.

CDR3 loop: CASSSDRVADTQYF. CDR3 bases: TGTGCCAGTAGTTCGGACAGGGTGGCAGATACGCAGTATTTT. The chain uses TRBV19 and TRBJ2-3; 8 positions agree with TRBD1. Per germline, CDR1 LNHDA and CDR2 SQIVND (reference sequence). Unmatched junction bases numbered 5, after V lost 5 bases and J lost 4 bases. The CDR3 is 14 amino acids.

The chain links TRBV20-1 to TRBJ1-1; D is possibly TRBD1 (5 bases). This CDR3 contains 13 residues. Trimming removed 6 bases from V and 0 bases from J, with 11 bases in between. CDR1 and CDR2 (germline): DFQATT, SNEGSKA (reference sequence). This CDR3 is CSARGPLNTEAFF. Here the CDR3 DNA reads TGCAGTGCGAGGGGCCCCTTGAACACTGAAGCTTTCTTT.

V gene TRBV4-1 combines with J gene TRBJ1-2; no definite D call. The length of the CDR3 is 14 residues. V was clipped by 1 base and J by 4 bases, with 10 bases between them. Looked up from germline, CDR1 is MGHRA and CDR2 is YSYEKL. The chain's CDR3 is CASSQGIGSYGYTF. CDR3 in DNA: TGCGCCAGCAGCCAAGGGATAGGCTCCTATGGCTACACCTTC.

The V call is TRBV18, the J call TRBJ2-3; D gene ambiguous. V was cut by 0 bases and J by 0 bases, with 10 bases left in between. CDR1 is KGHSH and CDR2 is LQKENI in the germline V gene. CDR3 length equals 16 residues. CDR3 in amino acids: CASSPPGRASTDTQYF. The CDR3, as DNA: TGTGCCAGCTCACCACCCGGACGGGCGAGCACAGATACGCAGTATTTT.

The rearrangement links TRBV5-1 to TRBJ2-7; D is possibly TRBD1 or TRBD2 (5 bases each). The germline gives CDR1 SGHRS, CDR2 YFSETQ. The V gene lost 4 bases and the J gene lost 3 bases, with 17 bases spanning the gap. The CDR3 totals 15 residues. CDR3 amino acids: CASSPRSTGHYEQYF. CDR3 sequence (DNA): TGCGCCAGCAGCCCCCGAAGTACGGGGCACTACGAGCAGTACTTC.

This clonotype was counted a single time. This chain connects TRBV6-5 to TRBJ1-6; perhaps TRBD1 as D (5 bases). The CDR3 spans 14 residues. Trimming removed 3 bases from V and 7 bases from J, with 10 bases in between. The germline CDR1 and CDR2 sequences are MNHEY and SVGAGI. CDR3 bases: TGTGCCAGCAGTTATACAGGTGGAAATTCACCCCTCCACTTT. This codes for CASSYTGGNSPLHF.

The J gene is TRBJ1-2, the V gene TRBV5-4; 7 nucleotides agree with TRBD1. CDR1 SGHNT and CDR2 YYREEE come from the germline V gene (reference sequence). The V and J ends lost 4 bases and 8 bases, in that order; junction bases with no gene match: 11. The CDR3 spans 14 residues. CDR3 sequence (DNA): TGTGCCAGCAGCCGCCAACAGGGGACGGGGGGCTACACCTTC. As protein: CASSRQQGTGGYTF. Complete variable domain (other parts from reference TRBV5-4 and TRBJ1-2): ETGVTQSPTHLIKTRGQQVTLRCSSQSGHNTVSWYQQALGQGPQFIFQYYREEENGRGNFPPRFSGLQFPNYSSELNVNALELDDSALYLCASSRQQGTGGYTFGSGTRLTVV.